One and the same sample provided the 30 T cell receptor beta chains below, sequenced in a study of blood T cell repertoires in COVID-19. The method was immunoSEQ multiplex PCR; TCRdb's version includes in-frame clones alone and lacks a portion of them. In the table there are approximately 60,000 clones, under 80% of which are singletons. The sample consisted of peripheral blood. The receptors here all came from a human donor in a cohort sampled during active COVID-19.

The chain uses TRBV6-2 or TRBV6-3 and TRBJ1-2; D perhaps matches TRBD1 (5 bases). CDR1 is MNHEY and CDR2 is SVGEGT in the germline V gene. Trimming cost V 4 bases and J 3 bases, with 15 bases left between them. The CDR3 totals 15 residues. The CDR3 reads CASSLTTGTHYGYTF. The CDR3 nucleotides are TGTGCCAGCAGTTTGACTACCGGGACTCACTATGGCTACACCTTC.

The chain joins TRBV20-1 to TRBJ2-3; D unresolved. Germline CDR1 DFQATT, CDR2 SNEGSKA (reference sequence). CDR3 length equals 11 residues. V was clipped by 6 bases and J by 2 bases, with 6 bases between them. The CDR3 here is CSATFTDTQYF. The CDR3 nucleotides read TGCAGTGCGACATTCACAGATACGCAGTATTTT.

This sequence joins TRBV19 and TRBJ2-3; no firm D call. Germline V gene data show CDR1 as LNHDA and CDR2 as SQIVND (reference sequence). This CDR3 region has 14 residues. V was trimmed by 5 bases and J by 0 bases, leaving 9 bases between them. CDR3 in amino acids: CASSFTSSTDTQYF. CDR3 nucleotides: TGTGCCAGTAGTTTTACTTCTAGCACAGATACGCAGTATTTT.

V and J are TRBV7-2 and TRBJ1-3; TRBD1 might be the D (5 bases). The V end was cut by 0 bases, the J end by 3 bases, with 9 bases between. CDR1 and CDR2 (germline): SGHTA, FQGNSA. CDR3 length: 15 amino acids. The CDR3: CASSLASQVGNTIYF. Written as DNA, the CDR3 is TGTGCCAGCAGCTTAGCCTCACAGGTTGGAAACACCATATATTTT.

V gene TRBV7-9 combines with J gene TRBJ1-3, with D hard to call. Germline CDR1 SEHNR, CDR2 FQNEAQ (reference sequence). V dropped 1 base and J dropped 0 bases, with 7 bases sitting between them. There are 15 residues in the CDR3. CDR3 sequence (DNA): TGTGCCAGCAGCTTAGGGGCAGTCTCTGGAAACACCATATATTTT. Encoded protein: CASSLGAVSGNTIYF.

The rearrangement joins TRBV5-1 to TRBJ1-5; TRBD1 is a possible D gene (5 bases). CDR3 size: 15 residues. Germline-derived CDR1 and CDR2 are SGHRS and YFSETQ. V was cut by 0 bases and J by 4 bases, with 11 bases left in between. CDR3 bases: TGCGCCAGCAGCTTGGCTGGGGGGATAAATCAGCCCCAGCATTTT. Its protein product is CASSLAGGINQPQHF.

The rearrangement uses TRBV4-3 and TRBJ2-1; 10 positions agree with TRBD2. The CDR3 extends over 17 amino acids. Germline trimming cut 0 bases from V and 7 bases from J; bases unmatched to any gene: 9. Germline loops: CDR1 LGHNA, CDR2 YSLEER. The DNA of the CDR3 is TGCGCCAGCAGCCAAGATCTGGAGCGGGGGGGAGGGAATGAGCAGTTCTTC. Its translation: CASSQDLERGGGNEQFF.

This clone has only one observation. The J gene is TRBJ2-7, the V gene TRBV5-5; 12 bases are shared with TRBD1. The CDR3 extends over 15 amino acids. V shed 5 bases and J 4 bases; nucleotides not matched to a gene: 7. Looked up from germline, CDR1 is SGHKS and CDR2 is YYEKEE (reference sequence). CDR3 DNA: TGTGCCAGCAGTCCCGGGACAGGGGGCATGTACGAGCAGTACTTC. Residues: CASSPGTGGMYEQYF.

The V and J genes are TRBV11-2 and TRBJ2-3; D may be TRBD1 (6 bases). The CDR3 runs to 18 residues. Deletions cut 8 bases from V and 1 base from J, with 25 bases between. The germline CDR1 and CDR2 sequences are SGHAT and FQNNGV. In DNA form, the CDR3 reads TGTGCCAGCGGCGCCAGAAGGACAGCTAATTTGGGCACAGATACGCAGTATTTT. Translation gives CASGARRTANLGTDTQYF.

The chain couples TRBV5-8 to TRBJ2-7, with 7 nucleotides matching TRBD1. CDR1 is SGHTS and CDR2 is YDEGEE in the germline V gene. After removal of 4 bases from V and 6 bases from J, the junction contained 7 bases not matched to a gene. This CDR3 comprises 13 residues. CDR3 sequence (DNA): TGTGCCAGCAGCCGCGAACAGGGGACCGAGCAGTACTTC. It yields the protein CASSREQGTEQYF.

The chain couples TRBV28 to TRBJ1-1; D might be TRBD1 (5 bases). Germline V gene data show CDR1 as MDHEN and CDR2 as SYDVKM. The CDR3 sequence is 14 residues long. V was cut by 9 bases and J by 10 bases, with 24 bases left in between. CDR3 region: CASDSGGWKGGAFF. In DNA form, the CDR3 reads TGTGCCAGTGATTCGGGGGGATGGAAGGGCGGAGCTTTCTTT. Looking up the rest from reference TRBV28 and TRBJ1-1 gives the full variable domain: DVKVTQSSRYLVKRTGEKVFLECVQDMDHENMFWYRQDPGLGLRLIYFSYDVKMKEKGDIPEGYSVSREKKERFSLILESASTNQTSMYLCASDSGGWKGGAFFGQGTRLTVV.

This clone was seen more than once but under ten times. The chain recombines TRBV3-1 (or the pseudogene TRBV3-2) with TRBJ1-2; a weak D match, TRBD1 (6 bases). Germline V gives CDR1 LGHDT, CDR2 YNNKEL (reference sequence). Trimming left V 5 bases short and J 0 bases short, with 13 bases between. The CDR3 length is 15 residues. The CDR3 DNA reads as TGTGCCAGCAGCAAATGGGACACCACTAACTATGGCTACACCTTC. Amino acid sequence: CASSKWDTTNYGYTF.

The rearrangement joins TRBV2 to TRBJ2-5, with TRBD1 identical over 7 bases. Germline assignment: CDR1 SNHLY and CDR2 FYNNEI. The V segment lost 5 bases and the J segment 2 bases; nucleotides outside the gene matches: 5. The CDR3 extends over 14 amino acids. CDR3: CASSTNRGQETQYF. CDR3 DNA sequence: TGTGCCAGCAGTACGAACAGGGGTCAAGAGACCCAGTACTTC.

The genes are TRBV6-2 or TRBV6-3 and TRBJ2-7; D remains ambiguous. The germline V gene has CDR1 MNHEY and CDR2 SVGEGT. This CDR3 comprises 12 residues. V was clipped by 3 bases and J by 3 bases, with 6 bases between them. The CDR3 DNA follows: TGTGCCAGCAGTTATCCCTACTACGAGCAGTACTTC. This encodes CASSYPYYEQYF.

The chain's CDR3 is CAQRDRDSLKVAKNIQYF. Here the CDR3 DNA reads TGTGCCCAAAGGGACAGGGACAGCTTGAAGGTGGCCAAAAACATTCAGTACTTC. V and J are TRBV19 and TRBJ2-4; 9 bases agree with TRBD1. This CDR3 region has 18 residues. The germline V gene encodes CDR1 LNHDA and CDR2 SQIVND (reference sequence). With V trimmed by 11 bases and J by 1 base, 18 bases remained unmatched.

In its sample, this clone was seen once. V is TRBV5-1 and J is TRBJ1-1; D not certain. Germline CDR1 and CDR2: SGHRS and YFSETQ. V lost 3 bases and J 5 bases, leaving 8 bases between the germline ends. The CDR3 covers 12 residues. DNA of the CDR3: TGCGCCAGCAGCTACGGCGGGACTGAAGCTTTCTTT. Translating gives CASSYGGTEAFF.

The rearrangement uses TRBV24-1 and TRBJ2-1; D is perhaps TRBD1 (5 bases). Trimming took 3 bases from V and 4 from J, leaving 9 bases between them. The length of the CDR3 is 14 residues. Germline V CDR1 and CDR2: KGHDR, SFDVKD. CDR3 nucleotide sequence: TGTGCCACCAGTGATCAGGGTGGATACAATGAGCAGTTCTTC. Its protein product is CATSDQGGYNEQFF.

This clone was observed a handful of times. The V call is TRBV19, the J call TRBJ2-5; the match to TRBD2 covers 12 bases. This CDR3 contains 16 residues. Germline CDR1 is LNHDA and CDR2 is SQIVND (reference sequence). The V gene end was trimmed by 4 bases and the J gene end by 7 bases; junction bases not matched to a gene: 10. CDR3 amino acids: CASSKPTSGGSATQYF. DNA for the CDR3: TGTGCCAGTAGTAAGCCGACTAGCGGGGGATCTGCGACCCAGTACTTC.

The chain carries TRBV2 and TRBJ1-5; TRBD1 aligns across 7 bases. J gave up 5 bases and V 3 bases, and 4 bases lay outside the gene matches. From germline, CDR1 is SNHLY and CDR2 FYNNEI. The CDR3 contains 14 residues. CDR3 amino acids: CASSDNRGDQPQHF. CDR3 in DNA: TGTGCCAGCAGTGACAACAGGGGAGATCAGCCCCAGCATTTT. Looking up the rest from reference TRBV2 and TRBJ1-5 gives the full variable domain: EPEVTQTPSHQVTQMGQEVILRCVPISNHLYFYWYRQILGQKVEFLVSFYNNEISEKSEIFDDQFSVERPDGSNFTLKIRSTKLEDSAMYFCASSDNRGDQPQHFGDGTRLSIL.

This clone has a handful of counts. The rearrangement uses TRBV13 and TRBJ2-1, with 7 positions matching TRBD1. The CDR3 is 15 residues long. The V gene's germline CDR1 is PRHDT and CDR2 FYEKMQ (reference sequence). The V segment lost 4 bases and the J segment 4 bases; nucleotides outside the gene matches: 7. The CDR3 nucleotides are TGTGCCAGCAGCTCCACAGGGGCCCGTTACAATGAGCAGTTCTTC. Translating it yields CASSSTGARYNEQFF.

The V and J genes are TRBV6-2 or TRBV6-3 and TRBJ1-1, with 9 bases lining up with TRBD1. Trimming removed 5 bases from V and 0 bases from J; junction bases left unmatched: 7. The CDR3 is made up of 16 amino acids. Per the germline V gene, CDR1 is MNHEY and CDR2 is SVGEGT. The CDR3 is CASSLGQGIMNTEAFF. The CDR3 DNA sequence: TGTGCCAGCAGTCTAGGACAGGGGATTATGAACACTGAAGCTTTCTTT.

The genes are TRBV19 and TRBJ1-1; 8 positions agree with TRBD1. This CDR3 comprises 13 residues. Germline trimming cut 7 bases from V and 7 bases from J; bases unmatched to any gene: 8. Germline V CDR1 and CDR2: LNHDA, SQIVND (reference sequence). Written as DNA, the CDR3 is TGTGCCAGTACCGAGGACAGGGAGGGTGAAGCTTTCTTT. This encodes CASTEDREGEAFF.

The chain employs TRBV7-9 and TRBJ2-5; 9 bases map to TRBD1. The CDR3 consists of 15 residues. V was clipped by 4 bases and J by 5 bases; unmatched bases: 8. Germline loops: CDR1 SEHNR, CDR2 FQNEAQ (reference sequence). CDR3 DNA sequence: TGTGCCAGCAGCTCTTCGGGACAGGGCATGGAGACCCAGTACTTC. It specifies CASSSSGQGMETQYF.

A note on this clone: This specimen includes other DNA sequences encoding the same CDR3. The V call is TRBV2, the J call TRBJ2-3; 8 nucleotides match TRBD1. CDR3 length: 15 amino acids. The V segment lost 4 bases and the J segment 3 bases; nucleotides outside the gene matches: 6. Germline assignment: CDR1 SNHLY and CDR2 FYNNEI. The CDR3 nucleotides are TGTGCCAGCAGTGCTGGACAGGGTGGTACAGATACGCAGTATTTT. Amino acids: CASSAGQGGTDTQYF.

This chain links TRBV7-2 with TRBJ2-1; 9 nucleotides line up with TRBD2. V was pared by 2 bases and J by 2 bases, with 4 bases of the junction left unmatched. Germline V lookup: CDR1 SGHTA, CDR2 FQGNSA. The CDR3 has 16 residues. CDR3 in DNA: TGTGCCAGCAGCTTACTGGGCGGGGGGGCCTACAATGAGCAGTTCTTC. It yields the protein CASSLLGGGAYNEQFF.

The V gene is TRBV5-4, the J gene TRBJ2-3; 9 nucleotides match TRBD2. The CDR3 is 20 residues long. With 0 bases clipped from V and 0 bases from J, the junction kept 14 bases outside the gene matches. CDR1 is SGHNT and CDR2 is YYREEE in the germline V gene (reference sequence). CDR3 sequence (DNA): TGTGCCAGCAGCTTGGGGGAGTCCAGCGGGGGGCCCTACAGCACAGATACGCAGTATTTT. It encodes CASSLGESSGGPYSTDTQYF.

The chain carries TRBV5-5 and TRBJ2-3; TRBD1 might be the D (5 bases). There are 15 residues in the CDR3. V lost 4 bases to trimming and J lost 1 base, with 13 bases between them. The germline gives CDR1 SGHKS, CDR2 YYEKEE (reference sequence). Here the CDR3 reads CASSLQGVGTDTQYF. CDR3 in DNA: TGTGCCAGCAGCCTGCAAGGGGTTGGCACAGATACGCAGTATTTT.

The CDR3 sequence: CASSYGQGDEKLFF. The CDR3 DNA sequence: TGTGCCAGCAGTTACGGTCAGGGGGATGAAAAACTGTTTTTT. V gene TRBV6-5 combines with J gene TRBJ1-4; the match to TRBD1 covers 7 bases. The germline gives CDR1 MNHEY, CDR2 SVGAGI. V trimming: 2 bases; J trimming: 6 bases; junction bases outside the gene matches: 3. CDR3 length equals 14 residues.

The chain couples TRBV5-4 to TRBJ2-1; TRBD2 matches 8 bases. V shed 5 bases and J 7 bases; nucleotides not matched to a gene: 11. Germline CDR1 reads SGHNT; CDR2 reads YYREEE (reference sequence). The CDR3 is made up of 15 amino acids. CDR3 in DNA: TGTGCCAGCAGAAGCGGGGGAGACTTTTTGAATGAGCAGTTCTTC. Its translation: CASRSGGDFLNEQFF.

The chain joins TRBV5-4 to TRBJ2-5; 8 bases are shared with TRBD1. The germline gives CDR1 SGHNT, CDR2 YYREEE (reference sequence). V shed 3 bases and J 5 bases; nucleotides not matched to a gene: 6. CDR3 length equals 14 residues. The CDR3 here is CASSYGQGSETQYF. For the CDR3, the DNA is TGTGCCAGCAGCTACGGACAGGGCAGTGAGACCCAGTACTTC. The full variable domain, rest sourced from reference TRBV5-4 and TRBJ2-5, is ETGVTQSPTHLIKTRGQQVTLRCSSQSGHNTVSWYQQALGQGPQFIFQYYREEENGRGNFPPRFSGLQFPNYSSELNVNALELDDSALYLCASSYGQGSETQYFGPGTRLLVL.